These 24 T cell receptor beta chains were sequenced from one sample in a study of T-cell reconstitution after alpha-beta-depleted transplantation in children. TCRbeta library construction was performed incorporating unique molecular identifiers. TCRdb ran MiXCR on the PCR reads and lists one entry per CDR3 protein. Among roughly 350,000 distinct CDR3 sequences listed, about a sixth were seen once. The input for sequencing was PBMCs, mostly from graft donor cells, taken 360 days after TCRalphabeta/CD19-depleted stem cell transplant. The receptors were sampled from a male patient aged 2 to 9 who had a stem cell transplant for acute lymphoblastic leukemia, so the T cells may come from the graft donor.

The chain joins TRBV11-2 to TRBJ2-1; 11 bases match TRBD1. The CDR3 is 16 amino acids. Germline V gene data show CDR1 as SGHAT and CDR2 as FQNNGV. Trimming cost V 2 bases and J 7 bases; bases outside gene matches: 7. CDR3 bases: TGTGCCAGCAGCTTACGAGGGACAGGGGGGAAGAATGAGCAGTTCTTC. Its translation is CASSLRGTGGKNEQFF.

This clonotype was picked up many times. The gene calls are TRBV4-3 and TRBJ2-5, with 11 bases fitting TRBD1. The CDR3 has 16 residues. Germline trimming cut 2 bases from V and 1 base from J; bases unmatched to any gene: 3. The germline V gene has CDR1 LGHNA and CDR2 YSLEER. DNA for the CDR3: TGCGCCAGCAGCCAATGGACAGGGGGCGTCCAAGAGACCCAGTACTTC. It specifies CASSQWTGGVQETQYF.

This clonotype has only a few counts. The chain has TRBV10-3 and TRBJ2-1, with 9 bases matching TRBD2. Losses at the gene ends were 4 bases for V and 12 bases for J; bases not matched to a gene: 7. Germline-derived CDR1 and CDR2 are ENHRY and SYGVKD. The CDR3 consists of 13 residues. This CDR3 reads CAISVSSGRGQFF. CDR3 DNA sequence: TGTGCCATCAGTGTGAGTAGCGGGAGAGGGCAGTTCTTC.

This clonotype was recorded at least ten times. The chain uses TRBV12-3 or TRBV12-4 and TRBJ2-1, with 7 nucleotides matching TRBD2. The CDR3 extends over 14 amino acids. V was clipped by 3 bases and J by 5 bases; unmatched bases: 4. CDR3 DNA sequence: TGTGCCAGCAGTTTTTCGCGGGAGAACAATGAGCAGTTCTTC. Its protein product is CASSFSRENNEQFF.

This chain joins TRBV28 and TRBJ2-7; 10 bases agree with TRBD2. Germline loops: CDR1 MDHEN, CDR2 SYDVKM. CDR3 length: 16 residues. The V segment lost 2 bases and the J segment 3 bases; nucleotides outside the gene matches: 7. The CDR3 region is CASSLVLAGDFYEQYF. The CDR3 nucleotides read TGTGCCAGCAGTTTAGTGCTAGCGGGAGATTTCTACGAGCAGTACTTC.

This clonotype came up a few times. The rearrangement links TRBV11-2 to TRBJ2-7; 12 positions agree with TRBD2. The CDR3 is made up of 20 amino acids. Per the germline V gene, CDR1 is SGHAT and CDR2 is FQNNGV. V shed 5 bases, J shed 2 bases, and the junction held 19 bases outside the gene matches. Written as DNA, the CDR3 is TGTGCCAGCAGCCCCTATACGTCCGGACTAGCGGGATTTATTGCCTACGAGCAGTACTTC. This gives the protein CASSPYTSGLAGFIAYEQYF.

In this sample, this clonotype turned up a few times. V gene TRBV20-1 combines with J gene TRBJ2-1, with D unclear. The V end lost 5 bases, the J end lost 5 bases, and 4 bases lay between the germline ends. The CDR3 extends over 10 amino acids. The germline V gene encodes CDR1 DFQATT and CDR2 SNEGSKA (reference sequence). CDR3 in DNA: TGCAGTGCTCATAACAATGAGCAGTTCTTC. As protein: CSAHNNEQFF.

This clonotype occurred a few times. The genes are TRBV6-1 and TRBJ2-7; D may be TRBD1 (6 bases). Germline V lookup: CDR1 MNHNS, CDR2 SASEGT. The V end lost 5 bases, the J end lost 3 bases, and 20 bases lay between the germline ends. This CDR3 comprises 16 residues. In DNA, the CDR3 is TGTGCCAGCAGTCAACACGGGACAAATGGGATCTACGAGCAGTACTTC. This gives the protein CASSQHGTNGIYEQYF.

The CDR3 DNA follows: TGTGCCAGCAGTTTGGGGGGGACAGGGGCGCATCAGCCCCAGCATTTT. Translating it yields CASSLGGTGAHQPQHF. V is TRBV28 and J is TRBJ1-5; 10 bases line up with TRBD1. V dropped 3 bases and J dropped 5; count of bases not matched to a gene: 7. This CDR3 spans 16 amino acids. CDR1 and CDR2 (germline): MDHEN, SYDVKM.

A few counts support this clonotype. The chain is built from TRBV4-3 and TRBJ2-1; 7 nucleotides match TRBD2. The CDR3 runs 14 residues. Germline V CDR1 and CDR2: LGHNA, YSLEER. The V and J ends lost 2 bases and 8 bases, in that order; junction bases with no gene match: 6. Written as DNA, the CDR3 is TGCGCCAGCAGCCAAAGGCAGGGAGGGGATGAGCAGTTCTTC. It codes for CASSQRQGGDEQFF.

This clonotype was detected many times. The rearrangement joins TRBV18 to TRBJ2-5; D gene uncertain. The V and J ends lost 2 bases and 2 bases respectively, with 9 bases between them. CDR3 length equals 14 residues. Germline-derived CDR1 and CDR2 are KGHSH and LQKENI. The CDR3 sequence: CASSPVNGQETQYF. The CDR3 DNA sequence: TGTGCCAGCTCACCAGTGAACGGGCAAGAGACCCAGTACTTC.

This clonotype has ten or more counts. Its ends do not fully match the called genes, so a read error is possible. CDR3 in DNA: TGTGCCAGCAGTTTGACTAGCTTAGAGGTCTTC. It translates to CASSLTSLEVF. The chain combines TRBV12-3 or TRBV12-4 with TRBJ2-1, with 7 bases matching TRBD2. The CDR3 spans 11 residues.

This clonotype was seen many times. This chain links TRBV28 with TRBJ2-3; the D gene is possibly TRBD1 (6 bases). The germline gives CDR1 MDHEN, CDR2 SYDVKM. This CDR3 spans 14 amino acids. V lost 3 bases to trimming and J lost 0 bases, with 7 bases between them. CDR3 sequence (DNA): TGTGCCAGCAGTTTCGGACAGAGCACAGATACGCAGTATTTT. Translation: CASSFGQSTDTQYF.

A few counts support this clonotype. V is TRBV12-3 or TRBV12-4 and J is TRBJ2-4; possible D gene TRBD2, 5 bases. The CDR3 has 11 residues. Trimming pared 3 bases from V and 9 bases from J, leaving 6 bases between. CDR3 bases: TGTGCCAGCAGTTTTGGACTCATTCAGTACTTC. It codes for CASSFGLIQYF.

This clonotype came up a few times. The genes are TRBV5-1 and TRBJ2-2; 8 positions match TRBD1. Germline V gives CDR1 SGHRS, CDR2 YFSETQ. The V and J ends lost 6 bases and 2 bases, in that order; junction bases with no gene match: 9. This CDR3 spans 16 amino acids. CDR3 coding DNA: TGCGCCAGCACAAACAGGGGGTTCCCCAACACCGGGGAGCTGTTTTTT. It translates to CASTNRGFPNTGELFF.

This clonotype was seen a few times. The V and J genes are TRBV29-1 and TRBJ2-3, with D uncertain. Between the trimmed V and J ends, which lost 3 bases and 0 bases, there was a span of 4 bases. Germline V gives CDR1 SQVTM, CDR2 ANQGSEA. The CDR3 is 12 residues long. CDR3 nucleotides: TGCAGCGTTGAGGGGAGCACAGATACGCAGTATTTT. Residues: CSVEGSTDTQYF.

This sequence joins TRBV12-3 or TRBV12-4 and TRBJ2-3; 14 bases are a match to TRBD2. This CDR3 is 16 amino acids long. V was clipped by 5 bases and J by 6 bases; unmatched bases: 7. The CDR3 is CASSHRGLAGADTQYF. The CDR3 DNA reads TGTGCCAGCAGTCATCGGGGACTAGCGGGAGCTGATACGCAGTATTTT.

V gene TRBV12-3 or TRBV12-4 combines with J gene TRBJ2-7; D uncertain. V was cut by 6 bases and J by 4 bases, with 13 bases left in between. CDR3 length: 13 residues. The CDR3 bases are TGTGCCAGCAGCCCCGCCCATACTTACGAGCAGTACTTC. Protein sequence: CASSPAHTYEQYF.

The chain links TRBV5-6 to TRBJ2-1, with 7 nucleotides matching TRBD1. Germline trimming cut 5 bases from V and 2 bases from J; bases unmatched to any gene: 4. CDR3 size: 14 residues. Germline V lookup: CDR1 SGHDT, CDR2 YYEEEE. CDR3 DNA sequence: TGTGCCAGCAGATGGACAGGACCCTACAATGAGCAGTTCTTC. Protein: CASRWTGPYNEQFF.

V gene TRBV5-1 combines with J gene TRBJ2-1, with 11 positions matching TRBD2. The germline CDR1 and CDR2 sequences are SGHRS and YFSETQ. The CDR3 totals 15 residues. The J segment lost 5 bases and the V segment lost 0 bases, leaving 1 base of the junction unmatched. CDR3 amino acids: CASSLVSGRDNEQFF. In nucleotides, the CDR3 is TGCGCCAGCAGCTTGGTTAGCGGGAGGGACAATGAGCAGTTCTTC.

The rearrangement uses TRBV27 and TRBJ2-5, with unresolved D. With 5 bases removed from V and 2 bases from J, the gap between germline ends came to 9 bases. Germline V gene lookup returns CDR1 MNHEY and CDR2 SMNVEV (reference sequence). The CDR3 contains 13 residues. The CDR3 here is CASSPSPQETQYF. The DNA of the CDR3 is TGTGCCAGCAGTCCCTCACCACAAGAGACCCAGTACTTC.

This clonotype was counted only a few times. V and J are TRBV12-3 or TRBV12-4 and TRBJ1-1; 7 bases agree with TRBD1. The CDR3 has 14 residues. The V gene end was trimmed by 5 bases and the J gene end by 6 bases; junction bases not matched to a gene: 9. Here the CDR3 reads CASSPQDRPPEAFF. DNA of the CDR3: TGTGCCAGCAGTCCTCAGGACAGGCCCCCTGAAGCTTTCTTT.

The CDR3 coding sequence is TGTGCCAGCAGTTTAAGTCAGCTCGGCGCCTACGAGCAGTACTTC. Protein: CASSLSQLGAYEQYF. The rearrangement joins TRBV27 to TRBJ2-7, with D uncertain. Per germline, CDR1 MNHEY and CDR2 SMNVEV (reference sequence). V was pared by 2 bases and J by 2 bases, with 13 bases between. The CDR3 contains 15 residues.

This clonotype has more than one count but fewer than ten. The chain employs TRBV10-3 and TRBJ2-7; D gene uncertain. Germline CDR1 is ENHRY and CDR2 is SYGVKD. This CDR3 spans 15 amino acids. With 4 bases removed from V and 6 bases from J, the gap between germline ends came to 19 bases. CDR3 sequence reads: CAISGIPAPAGEQYF. The CDR3 nucleotides read TGTGCCATCAGTGGGATACCAGCGCCAGCTGGCGAGCAGTACTTC.